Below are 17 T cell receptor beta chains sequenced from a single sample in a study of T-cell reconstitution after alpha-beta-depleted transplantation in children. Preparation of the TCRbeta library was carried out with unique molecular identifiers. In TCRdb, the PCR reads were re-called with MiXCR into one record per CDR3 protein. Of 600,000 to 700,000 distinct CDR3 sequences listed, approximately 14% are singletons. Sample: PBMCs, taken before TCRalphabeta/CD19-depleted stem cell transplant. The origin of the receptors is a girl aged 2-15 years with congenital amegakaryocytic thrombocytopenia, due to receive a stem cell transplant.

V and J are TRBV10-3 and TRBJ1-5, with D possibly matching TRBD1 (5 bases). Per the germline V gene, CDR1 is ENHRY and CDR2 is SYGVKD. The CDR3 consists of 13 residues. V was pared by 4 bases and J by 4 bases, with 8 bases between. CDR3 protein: CAISAPGNQPQHF. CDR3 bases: TGTGCCATCAGTGCGCCAGGGAATCAGCCCCAGCATTTT.

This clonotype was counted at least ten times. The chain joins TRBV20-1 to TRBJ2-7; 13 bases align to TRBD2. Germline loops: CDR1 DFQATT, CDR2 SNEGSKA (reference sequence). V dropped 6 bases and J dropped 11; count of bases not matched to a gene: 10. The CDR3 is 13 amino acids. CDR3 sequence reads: CSAEIGLAGEEYF. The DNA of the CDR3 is TGCAGTGCCGAGATAGGACTAGCGGGAGAGGAGTACTTC.

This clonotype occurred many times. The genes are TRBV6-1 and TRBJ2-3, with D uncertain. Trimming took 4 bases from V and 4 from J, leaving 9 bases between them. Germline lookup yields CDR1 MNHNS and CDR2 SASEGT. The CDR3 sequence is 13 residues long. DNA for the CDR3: TGTGCCAGCAGTGGACTCGCTCCAGATACGCAGTATTTT. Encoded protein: CASSGLAPDTQYF.

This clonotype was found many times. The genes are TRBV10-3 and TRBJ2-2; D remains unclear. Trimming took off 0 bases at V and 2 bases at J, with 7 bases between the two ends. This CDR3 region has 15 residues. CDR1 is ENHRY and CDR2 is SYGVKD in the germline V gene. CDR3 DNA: TGTGCCATCAGTGAGTCGATTAGTAACACCGGGGAGCTGTTTTTT. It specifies CAISESISNTGELFF.

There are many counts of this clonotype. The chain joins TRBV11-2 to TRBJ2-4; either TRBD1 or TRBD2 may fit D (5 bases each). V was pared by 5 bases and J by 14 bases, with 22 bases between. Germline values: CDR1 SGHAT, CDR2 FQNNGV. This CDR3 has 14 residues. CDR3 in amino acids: CASSPEQGSGLEYF. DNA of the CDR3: TGTGCCAGCAGCCCCGAGCAGGGATCGGGGTTGGAGTACTTC. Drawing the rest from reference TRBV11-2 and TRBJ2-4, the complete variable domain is EAGVAQSPRYKIIEKRQSVAFWCNPISGHATLYWYQQILGQGPKLLIQFQNNGVVDDSQLPKDRFSAERLKGVDSTLKIQPAKLEDSAVYLCASSPEQGSGLEYFGAGTRLSVL.

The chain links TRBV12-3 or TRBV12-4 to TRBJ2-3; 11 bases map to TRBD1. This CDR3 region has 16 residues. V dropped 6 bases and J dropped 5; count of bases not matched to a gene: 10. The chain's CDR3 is CASRVQGQGARDTQYF. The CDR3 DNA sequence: TGTGCCAGCAGAGTACAAGGACAGGGGGCGCGAGATACGCAGTATTTT.

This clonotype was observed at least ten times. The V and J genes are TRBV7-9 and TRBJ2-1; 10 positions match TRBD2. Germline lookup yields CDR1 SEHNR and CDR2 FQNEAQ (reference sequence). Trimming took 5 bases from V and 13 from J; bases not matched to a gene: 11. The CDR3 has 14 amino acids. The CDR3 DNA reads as TGTGCCAGCAGCCCTAGTGGACTAGCGGAGGAACAGTTCTTC. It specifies CASSPSGLAEEQFF.

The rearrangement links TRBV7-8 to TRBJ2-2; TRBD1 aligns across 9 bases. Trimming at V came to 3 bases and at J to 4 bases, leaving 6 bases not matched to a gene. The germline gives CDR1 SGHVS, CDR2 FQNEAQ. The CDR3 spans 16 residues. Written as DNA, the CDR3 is TGTGCCAGCAGCTTTATTACAGGGGGCATCACCGGGGAGCTGTTTTTT. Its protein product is CASSFITGGITGELFF.

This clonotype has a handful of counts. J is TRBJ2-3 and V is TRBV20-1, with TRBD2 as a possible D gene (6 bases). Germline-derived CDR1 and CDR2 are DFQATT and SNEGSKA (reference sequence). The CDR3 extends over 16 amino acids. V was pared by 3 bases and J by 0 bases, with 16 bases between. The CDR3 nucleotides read TGCAGTGCTAGCAGGGACTTTCTCTATAGCACAGATACGCAGTATTTT. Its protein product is CSASRDFLYSTDTQYF.

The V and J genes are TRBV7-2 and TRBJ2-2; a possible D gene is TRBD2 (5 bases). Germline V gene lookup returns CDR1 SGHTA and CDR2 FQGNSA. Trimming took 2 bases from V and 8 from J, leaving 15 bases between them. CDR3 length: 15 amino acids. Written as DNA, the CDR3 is TGTGCCAGCAGCTTAATTGTCCTCCGGGGAGGGGAGCTGTTTTTT. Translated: CASSLIVLRGGELFF.

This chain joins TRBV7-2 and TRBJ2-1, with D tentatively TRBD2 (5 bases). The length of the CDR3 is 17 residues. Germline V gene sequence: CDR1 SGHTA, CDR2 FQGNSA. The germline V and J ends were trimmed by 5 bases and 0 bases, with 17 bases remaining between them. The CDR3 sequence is CASSPHLVGSSYNEQFF. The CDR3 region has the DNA TGTGCCAGCAGCCCGCATCTGGTAGGGAGCTCCTACAATGAGCAGTTCTTC.

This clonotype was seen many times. The CDR3: CSVPEGGATDTQYF. The DNA for the CDR3 is TGCAGTGTTCCGGAGGGGGGGGCAACAGATACGCAGTATTTT. The rearrangement links TRBV20-1 to TRBJ2-3, with a weak D call TRBD2 (7 bases). The V and J ends lost 7 bases and 3 bases respectively, with 17 bases between them. Germline V gene data show CDR1 as DFQATT and CDR2 as SNEGSKA (reference sequence). CDR3 size: 14 residues.

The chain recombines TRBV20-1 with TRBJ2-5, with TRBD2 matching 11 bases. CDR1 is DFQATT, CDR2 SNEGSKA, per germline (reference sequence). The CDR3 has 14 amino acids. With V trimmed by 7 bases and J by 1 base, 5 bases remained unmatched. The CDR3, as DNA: TGCAGTGTCCCGGGACTAGCGGTCCAAGAGACCCAGTACTTC. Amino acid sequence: CSVPGLAVQETQYF.

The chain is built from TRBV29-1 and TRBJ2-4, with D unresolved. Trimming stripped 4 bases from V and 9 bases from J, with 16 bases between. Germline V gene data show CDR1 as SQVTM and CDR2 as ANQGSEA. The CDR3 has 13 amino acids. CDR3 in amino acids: CSVVPDVWAIQYF. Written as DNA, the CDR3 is TGCAGCGTTGTTCCGGATGTGTGGGCCATTCAGTACTTC.

The CDR3 loop reads CASSLRQGLSYEQYF. Here the CDR3 DNA reads TGCGCCAGCAGCTTGAGGCAGGGGCTCTCCTACGAGCAGTACTTC. The chain uses TRBV5-1 and TRBJ2-7, with D possibly matching TRBD1 (6 bases). The CDR3 has 15 amino acids. V was trimmed by 1 base and J by 0 bases, leaving 11 bases between them. Germline CDR1 reads SGHRS; CDR2 reads YFSETQ.

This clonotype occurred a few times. CDR3 sequence (DNA): TGCAGTGCTACCGCAGGGGGTCCAGAGACCCAGTACTTC. Protein sequence: CSATAGGPETQYF. The gene calls are TRBV20-1 and TRBJ2-5; 7 bases agree with TRBD1. Germline V gives CDR1 DFQATT, CDR2 SNEGSKA (reference sequence). The V and J ends lost 4 bases and 4 bases, in that order; junction bases with no gene match: 6. The CDR3 has 13 amino acids.

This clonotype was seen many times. The CDR3 protein is CASSLRLAGGRWDEQFF. CDR3 sequence (DNA): TGTGCCAGCAGTTTACGGTTAGCGGGAGGGCGTTGGGATGAGCAGTTCTTC. The J gene is TRBJ2-1, the V gene TRBV27; 11 nucleotides align to TRBD2. V shed 2 bases, J shed 8 bases, and the junction held 11 bases outside the gene matches. The CDR3 is 17 amino acids. CDR1 MNHEY and CDR2 SMNVEV come from the germline V gene (reference sequence).